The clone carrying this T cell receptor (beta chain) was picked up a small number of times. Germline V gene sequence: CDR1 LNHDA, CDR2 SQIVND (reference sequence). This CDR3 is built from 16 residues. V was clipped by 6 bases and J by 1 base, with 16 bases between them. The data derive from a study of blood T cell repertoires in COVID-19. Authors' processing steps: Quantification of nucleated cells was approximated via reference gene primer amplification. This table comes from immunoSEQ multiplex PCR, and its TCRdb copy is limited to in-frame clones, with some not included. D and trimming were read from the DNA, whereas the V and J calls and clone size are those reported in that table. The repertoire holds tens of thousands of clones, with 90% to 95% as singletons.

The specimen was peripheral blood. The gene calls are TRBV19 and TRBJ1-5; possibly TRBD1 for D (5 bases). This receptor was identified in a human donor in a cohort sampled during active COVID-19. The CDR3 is CASSHRGGTSNQPQHF. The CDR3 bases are TGTGCCAGTAGCCACCGGGGAGGGACGAGCAATCAGCCCCAGCATTTT.